These 2 T cell receptor beta chains were all obtained from the same sample, sequenced in a study of cytomegalovirus exposure and HLA in healthy donors. The PCR was carried out with 60 Vbeta primers and 13 Jbeta primers. Only in-frame clones appear in the TCRdb table, and some are missing; sequencing was by immunoSEQ multiplex PCR. Among 150,000 to 200,000 clones listed, approximately 80% were seen once. The sample comprised PBMCs. These TCRs come from a woman aged 40-49 years in good health and CMV-seronegative.

This chain uses TRBV6-5 with TRBJ2-2; possible D gene TRBD1, 6 bases. The ends were cut back, 6 bases at V and 3 bases at J, with 11 bases in the middle. Germline CDR1 and CDR2: MNHEY and SVGAGI. This CDR3 comprises 14 residues. CDR3 protein: CASSRTGYTGELFF. In DNA, the CDR3 is TGTGCCAGCAGCAGAACAGGGTACACCGGGGAGCTGTTTTTT.

The chain combines TRBV9 with TRBJ2-1, with 7 bases fitting TRBD2. J lost 9 bases, V lost 2 bases, and 8 bases had no gene match. The CDR3 is 14 residues long. Germline V gene sequence: CDR1 SGDLS, CDR2 YYNGEE. This chain's CDR3 is CASSVSGVRVEQFF. The CDR3 nucleotides are TGTGCCAGCAGCGTCAGCGGGGTGAGGGTTGAGCAGTTCTTC.